These 2 T cell receptor beta chains came from one sample sequenced in a study of shared clonotypes between healthy human individuals. Assay used: immunoSEQ multiplex PCR; TCRdb lists only in-frame clones, some missing. The data hold under 1,900,000 clones, with 98% to 99% observed a single time. The source material was naive CD4+ T cells sorted from blood. Subset indicated: CD45RA+ positively selected. The receptors here all came from a man aged 25-45 years in good health.

V usage is TRBV7-6 and J usage is TRBJ1-5, with a tentative D call TRBD1 (6 bases). The CDR3 is 15 amino acids. Per the germline V gene, CDR1 is SGHVS and CDR2 is FNYEAQ. V lost 1 base and J 4 bases, leaving 11 bases between the germline ends. In nucleotides, the CDR3 is TGTGCCAGCAGCTTAGTGGGGGCTCCGAATCAGCCCCAGCATTTT. It translates to CASSLVGAPNQPQHF.

The chain is built from TRBV7-8 and TRBJ2-3; a possible D gene is TRBD2 (6 bases). Trimming cost V 5 bases and J 3 bases, with 18 bases left between them. This CDR3 contains 16 residues. Per germline, CDR1 SGHVS and CDR2 FQNEAQ. CDR3 amino acids: CASSPGLSVSTDTQYF. The CDR3 coding sequence is TGTGCCAGCAGCCCAGGACTATCTGTCAGTACAGATACGCAGTATTTT. The whole variable domain, filled in from reference TRBV7-8 and TRBJ2-3, reads GAGVSQSPRYKVAKRGQDVALRCDPISGHVSLFWYQQALGQGPEFLTYFQNEAQLDKSGLPSDRFFAERPEGSVSTLKIQRTQQEDSAVYLCASSPGLSVSTDTQYFGPGTRLTVL.